Shown below are 7 T cell receptor beta chains from a single sample sequenced in a study of cytomegalovirus exposure and HLA in healthy donors. PCR was performed using 60 Vbeta and 13 Jbeta primers. Profiling relied on immunoSEQ multiplex PCR, and the TCRdb table lists in-frame clones only, not all of them. The table has approximately 68,000 clones, approximately 72% seen once. The sample taken for sequencing was PBMCs. The receptors stem from a woman aged 25 to 39 in good health and CMV-seropositive.

Worth noting for this clone: At one end the junction does not follow the germline gene, possibly because of a read error. V and J are TRBV10-1 and TRBJ1-6; D unresolved. Germline CDR1 and CDR2: WNHNN and SYGVQD (reference sequence). The CDR3 has 13 amino acids. Written as DNA, the CDR3 is TGCGCCAGCAGTAGCACAGATAATTCACCCCCCCACTTT. This encodes CASSSTDNSPPHF.

J is TRBJ2-3 and V is TRBV5-1; 8 nucleotides match TRBD2. Germline trimming cut 2 bases from V and 4 bases from J; bases unmatched to any gene: 15. This CDR3 region has 18 residues. The germline V gene has CDR1 SGHRS and CDR2 YFSETQ. The chain's CDR3 is CASSFPTGTRTFADTQYF. The CDR3 coding sequence is TGCGCCAGCAGCTTTCCTACCGGGACTAGAACCTTTGCAGATACGCAGTATTTT.

This chain connects TRBV5-1 to TRBJ2-7; 7 bases are shared with TRBD1. Losses at the gene ends were 7 bases for V and 5 bases for J; bases not matched to a gene: 12. CDR1 and CDR2 (germline): SGHRS, YFSETQ. This CDR3 spans 14 amino acids. CDR3 in DNA: TGCGCCAGCCGCGGCAGGGGGAGTTCGGACGAGCAGTACTTC. Translating it yields CASRGRGSSDEQYF. The complete variable domain, with remaining parts taken from reference TRBV5-1 and TRBJ2-7, reads KAGVTQTPRYLIKTRGQQVTLSCSPISGHRSVSWYQQTPGQGLQFLFEYFSETQRNKGNFPGRFSGRQFSNSRSEMNVSTLELGDSALYLCASRGRGSSDEQYFGPGTRLTVT.

The genes are TRBV30 and TRBJ2-7; TRBD2 matches 11 bases. Trimming cost V 6 bases and J 9 bases; bases outside gene matches: 10. Germline CDR1 and CDR2: GTSNPN and SVGIG (reference sequence). This CDR3 is 13 amino acids long. The CDR3 here is CACRTSGSLGQYF. CDR3 nucleotides: TGTGCCTGTCGAACTAGCGGGAGTTTAGGGCAGTACTTC.

V and J are TRBV29-1 and TRBJ2-7; 11 bases are shared with TRBD2. Germline V gene data show CDR1 as SQVTM and CDR2 as ANQGSEA. The junction had 6 bases not matched to a gene; V was cut back by 3 bases and J by 2 bases. This CDR3 region has 15 residues. The chain's CDR3 is CSVELLAGGAYEQYF. CDR3 coding DNA: TGCAGCGTTGAGCTCCTAGCGGGAGGTGCCTACGAGCAGTACTTC.

This clone has just one count. The chain has TRBV29-1 and TRBJ2-2; 10 positions match TRBD2. V was pared by 1 base and J by 7 bases, with 6 bases of the junction left unmatched. CDR1 and CDR2 from the germline V gene are SQVTM and ANQGSEA. This CDR3 region has 15 residues. CDR3 bases: TGCAGCGTTGAAGGTCTAGCGGGAGAAATCGGGGAGCTGTTTTTT. Its translation is CSVEGLAGEIGELFF.

This clone was seen only once. CDR3 protein: CASSLAGGPSEQFF. The CDR3 nucleotides are TGCGCCAGCAGCTTAGCGGGAGGGCCTAGTGAGCAGTTCTTC. The V gene is TRBV4-3, the J gene TRBJ2-1; 11 bases agree with TRBD2. The ends lost 5 bases at V and 9 bases at J; junction bases unmatched: 6. The CDR3 loop spans 14 amino acids. Looked up from germline, CDR1 is LGHNA and CDR2 is YSLEER.